This TCR beta chain was identified in a study of T cells after yellow fever vaccination. As for the study in general: Libraries from low-cell-number fractions were prepared with the SMART-Seq v4 Ultra Low Input RNA kit. Study findings and constraints: Only a minor proportion of clonotypes was detected across both CD4 and CD8 compartments. Among primary-vaccination clones, most reappeared after the booster, at 95% to 96% for CD4 and around 91% for CD8.

The CDR3 runs to 15 residues. V lost 7 bases and J lost 6; bases outside the gene matches: 5. Only a few counts were recorded for this clonotype. Its matching antigen is unknown. The authors made TCR cDNA by 5'RACE template switching, adding a universal primer site and UMIs. TCRdb reprocessed the 5' RACE reads with MiXCR, giving one entry per CDR3 protein. Of 500,000 to 650,000 distinct CDR3 sequences in the sample, around 17% are singletons; the top ten hold 15% to 20%. Sample: PBMCs, taken 4 to 5 days after the first yellow fever vaccination. This TCR derives from a man younger than 35 who received the YFV17D yellow fever vaccine. The V gene is TRBV12-3 or TRBV12-4, the J gene TRBJ2-1; TRBD2 agrees at 14 bases. CDR3 in DNA: TGTGCCAGCACCCTGACTAGCGGGGGGGCCAATGAGCAGTTCTTC. Translating gives CASTLTSGGANEQFF.